The 9 T cell receptor beta chains listed next were all sequenced from one sample in a study of human T cells and chemical hapten exposure (dated by TCRdb to the early 2020s). The library came from 5' RACE. Sequenced on an Illumina MiSeq. Starting from the raw public reads, TCRdb applied fastp trimming at Q25, assembled clones with MiXCR and retained in-frame beta chains. Each entry merges the rows of one CDR3 protein and shows their most common DNA and genes. Recorded for this sample are 100,000 to 120,000 distinct CDR3 sequences; around a fifth of them occurred a single time. The ten largest clonotypes hold 2.8% of the sample. Total RNA was extracted from unfractionated whole blood that had been collected in Tempus Blood RNA tubes. Receptors were obtained from a human donor in good health.

The V gene is TRBV7-9, the J gene TRBJ1-4; 9 bases fit TRBD1. V lost 3 bases, J lost 8 bases, and 4 bases stayed unmatched. CDR1 and CDR2 from the germline V gene are SEHNR and FQNEAQ (reference sequence). The CDR3 spans 14 residues. Here the CDR3 reads CASSFGDREEKLFF. For the CDR3, the DNA is TGTGCCAGCAGCTTTGGGGACAGGGAAGAAAAACTGTTTTTT.

This clonotype was picked up a small number of times. The J gene is TRBJ2-6, the V gene TRBV28; D is unresolved. The CDR3 consists of 13 residues. Germline V lookup: CDR1 MDHEN, CDR2 SYDVKM. V lost 5 bases, J lost 4 bases, and 6 bases lay in between. CDR3 bases: TGTGCCAGCAGTCCCGTAGGGGCCAACGTCCTGACTTTC. Its protein product is CASSPVGANVLTF.

This clonotype showed up just a few times. The chain links TRBV3-1 to TRBJ2-3, with TRBD2 matching over 10 bases. Trimming cost V 3 bases and J 4 bases; bases outside gene matches: 4. The germline V gene has CDR1 LGHDT and CDR2 YNNKEL (reference sequence). There are 15 residues in the CDR3. In DNA form, the CDR3 reads TGTGCCAGCAGCCATATACTAGCGGGATCAGATACGCAGTATTTT. Translation gives CASSHILAGSDTQYF.

The chain joins TRBV28 to TRBJ2-1; D is unresolved. This CDR3 has 11 amino acids. The germline gives CDR1 MDHEN, CDR2 SYDVKM. Trimming removed 11 bases at V and 7 bases at J, with 12 bases between. The CDR3 DNA reads as TGTGCCGGGCTTACTATAAATGAGCAGTTCTTC. Translated, it gives CAGLTINEQFF.

Many counts were recorded for this clonotype. This chain joins TRBV24-1 and TRBJ2-3; D possibly corresponds to TRBD1 (6 bases). From germline, CDR1 is KGHDR and CDR2 SFDVKD. The CDR3 is 14 amino acids. Trimming took off 5 bases at V and 0 bases at J, with 8 bases between the two ends. Here the CDR3 DNA reads TGTGCCACCAGTGTGGGGACAAGCACAGATACGCAGTATTTT. Protein sequence: CATSVGTSTDTQYF.

The chain recombines TRBV29-1 with TRBJ2-6; unclear D gene. The CDR3 sequence is 15 residues long. Germline CDR1 SQVTM, CDR2 ANQGSEA. V was pared by 1 base and J by 2 bases, with 9 bases between. The CDR3 protein is CSVEVFGPGANVLTF. For the CDR3, the DNA is TGCAGCGTTGAAGTGTTCGGTCCTGGGGCCAACGTCCTGACTTTC.

This clonotype has ten or more counts. V and J are TRBV20-1 and TRBJ1-6, with 8 bases identical to TRBD1. V dropped 5 bases and J dropped 9; count of bases not matched to a gene: 12. CDR1 is DFQATT and CDR2 is SNEGSKA in the germline V gene (reference sequence). The CDR3 totals 15 residues. The CDR3 DNA reads TGCAGTGCTCCTGGCGGGACAGGACAGGGTTCACCCCTCCACTTT. Residues: CSAPGGTGQGSPLHF.

J is TRBJ2-7 and V is TRBV5-1, with 7 bases that match TRBD1. Trimming took 4 bases from V and 5 from J; bases not matched to a gene: 12. The CDR3 is 15 residues long. Per the germline V gene, CDR1 is SGHRS and CDR2 is YFSETQ. CDR3 in DNA: TGCGCCAGCAGCGCCGCTCAACAGGGGATGAACGAGCAGTACTTC. This translates into CASSAAQQGMNEQYF.

The gene calls are TRBV5-1 and TRBJ1-1, with TRBD1 as a possible D gene (5 bases). The V gene's germline CDR1 is SGHRS and CDR2 YFSETQ. V was pared by 1 base and J by 5 bases, with 12 bases between. The CDR3 has 14 residues. CDR3 amino acids: CASSLRPGQTEAFF. The DNA of the CDR3 is TGCGCCAGCAGCTTGCGGCCAGGGCAGACTGAAGCTTTCTTT.